One sample yielded the 15 T cell receptor beta chains listed below, sequenced in a study of blood T cell repertoires in COVID-19. Only in-frame clones appear in the TCRdb table, and some are missing; sequencing was by immunoSEQ multiplex PCR. The sample lists more than 250,000 clones; around 88% were seen once. Sequencing was carried out using peripheral blood. The receptor source for this set is a woman between 50 and 59 years old with acute or convalescent COVID-19.

This clone was detected once. V is TRBV30 and J is TRBJ2-7; D gene unclear. The V gene lost 2 bases and the J gene lost 4 bases, with 6 bases spanning the gap. The V gene's germline CDR1 is GTSNPN and CDR2 SVGIG (reference sequence). The CDR3 length is 11 residues. The CDR3 reads CAWSFGYEQYF. The CDR3 coding sequence is TGTGCCTGGAGTTTCGGTTACGAGCAGTACTTC. The variable domain in full, with the rest retrieved from reference TRBV30 and TRBJ2-7, is SQTIHQWPATLVQPVGSPLSLECTVEGTSNPNLYWYRQAAGRGLQLLFYSVGIGQISSEVPQNLSASRPQDRQFILSSKKLLLSDSGFYLCAWSFGYEQYFGPGTRLTVT.

V is TRBV28 and J is TRBJ2-3; D is perhaps TRBD2 (5 bases). This CDR3 spans 12 amino acids. In germline, CDR1 is MDHEN, CDR2 SYDVKM. The ends were cut back, 7 bases at V and 1 base at J, with 6 bases in the middle. CDR3 region: CASKEGTDTQYF. The CDR3 DNA sequence: TGTGCCAGCAAGGAGGGCACAGATACGCAGTATTTT.

The CDR3 region has the DNA TGTGCCAGCAGCACCCGGGACAGGCCTTTAGGGGAGCAGTACTTC. Its translation: CASSTRDRPLGEQYF. The chain recombines TRBV9 with TRBJ2-7, with 8 bases that match TRBD1. The CDR3 is 15 amino acids. V lost 4 bases, J lost 7 bases, and 13 bases stayed unmatched. The germline CDR1 and CDR2 sequences are SGDLS and YYNGEE.

The genes are TRBV5-1 and TRBJ2-3; the D gene is possibly TRBD1 (6 bases). V lost 2 bases, J lost 5 bases, and 15 bases lay in between. The CDR3 is 15 residues long. The germline V gene has CDR1 SGHRS and CDR2 YFSETQ. CDR3 DNA sequence: TGCGCCAGCAGCTTAGGACAGACCAGAGGAGATACGCAGTATTTT. Translating it yields CASSLGQTRGDTQYF.

The rearrangement links TRBV7-3 to TRBJ1-1; 7 nucleotides match TRBD1. V gave up 5 bases and J gave up 4 bases; unmatched junction bases: 7. Germline loops: CDR1 SGHTA, CDR2 FQGTGA. This CDR3 is 14 amino acids long. CDR3 sequence (DNA): TGTGCCAGCAGCCTCACAGGGGCGGTCACTGAAGCTTTCTTT. Encoded protein: CASSLTGAVTEAFF. The variable domain in full, completed from reference TRBV7-3 and TRBJ1-1, reads GAGVSQTPSNKVTEKGKYVELRCDPISGHTALYWYRQSLGQGPEFLIYFQGTGAADDSGLPNDRFFAVRPEGSVSTLKIQRTERGDSAVYLCASSLTGAVTEAFFGQGTRLTVV.

This clone has only a few counts. V gene TRBV10-1 combines with J gene TRBJ1-5; 9 nucleotides align to TRBD1. The germline gives CDR1 WNHNN, CDR2 SYGVQD (reference sequence). The CDR3 loop spans 17 amino acids. V lost 3 bases and J lost 0; bases outside the gene matches: 6. The CDR3 sequence is CASSDSRDRDSNQPQHF. The CDR3 bases are TGCGCCAGCAGTGACTCGCGGGACAGGGATAGCAATCAGCCCCAGCATTTT.

The rearrangement uses TRBV28 and TRBJ2-1; D gene uncertain. The V gene's germline CDR1 is MDHEN and CDR2 SYDVKM. This CDR3 region has 12 residues. The germline V and J ends were trimmed by 9 bases and 3 bases, with 9 bases remaining between them. CDR3 loop: CASRHYYNEQFF. The DNA for the CDR3 is TGTGCCAGTCGACATTACTACAATGAGCAGTTCTTC.

The chain has TRBV15 and TRBJ1-2; 7 bases match TRBD1. Germline values: CDR1 LNHNV, CDR2 YYDKDF (reference sequence). V lost 3 bases, J lost 7 bases, and 8 bases stayed unmatched. CDR3 length: 14 amino acids. CDR3 DNA sequence: TGTGCCACCAGCAGCGGGACAGTTCGAGGTGGCTACACCTTC. It yields the protein CATSSGTVRGGYTF.

The CDR3 coding sequence is TGTGCCAGCAGTTTGAGGAAAGGGCTAGGGAGCGAGCAGTACTTC. Translated: CASSLRKGLGSEQYF. The chain recombines TRBV28 with TRBJ2-7; TRBD2 is a possible D gene (5 bases). This CDR3 has 15 residues. Germline CDR1 MDHEN, CDR2 SYDVKM. Deletions cut 3 bases from V and 6 bases from J, with 18 bases between.

The rearrangement uses TRBV2 and TRBJ2-7; TRBD2 matches at 11 bases. From germline, CDR1 is SNHLY and CDR2 FYNNEI. The CDR3 contains 15 residues. Unmatched junction bases numbered 10, after V lost 5 bases and J lost 7 bases. CDR3 nucleotide sequence: TGTGCCAGCAGTCGACTAGCGGGACCGCCGGGGGAGCAGTACTTC. This codes for CASSRLAGPPGEQYF.

The chain joins TRBV30 to TRBJ2-7; 12 bases line up with TRBD1. The CDR3 covers 15 residues. After removal of 3 bases from V and 5 bases from J, the junction contained 8 bases not matched to a gene. The V gene's germline CDR1 is GTSNPN and CDR2 SVGIG (reference sequence). CDR3 protein: CAWSPGTGGRNEQYF. CDR3 DNA sequence: TGTGCCTGGAGCCCCGGGACAGGGGGCAGAAACGAGCAGTACTTC.

The genes are TRBV19 and TRBJ1-4, with D hard to call. Per the germline V gene, CDR1 is LNHDA and CDR2 is SQIVND (reference sequence). This CDR3 has 16 amino acids. V was cut by 6 bases and J by 2 bases, with 16 bases left in between. CDR3 DNA: TGTGCCAGTAGCCCCGACAACCCGGGGACTAATGAAAAACTGTTTTTT. Its translation: CASSPDNPGTNEKLFF.

The CDR3 sequence: CASSQVHRGSGANVLTF. In DNA, the CDR3 is TGTGCCAGCAGCCAAGTCCACAGGGGTTCTGGGGCCAACGTCCTGACTTTC. The chain links TRBV3-1 (or the pseudogene TRBV3-2) to TRBJ2-6; TRBD1 aligns across 7 bases. CDR3 length: 17 residues. CDR1 LGHDT and CDR2 YNNKEL come from the germline V gene (reference sequence). The V segment lost 1 base and the J segment 1 base; nucleotides outside the gene matches: 4.

The V and J genes are TRBV10-2 and TRBJ2-1; 7 nucleotides agree with TRBD1. Germline CDR1 WSHSY, CDR2 SAAADI. Trimming cost V 2 bases and J 9 bases; bases outside gene matches: 4. CDR3 size: 13 residues. In DNA form, the CDR3 reads TGCGCCAGCAGTGAGGTAGGGGGCGGTGAGCAGTTCTTC. Translation: CASSEVGGGEQFF.

V and J are TRBV30 and TRBJ2-1; 8 bases map to TRBD2. The CDR3 covers 13 residues. Germline V gene sequence: CDR1 GTSNPN, CDR2 SVGIG (reference sequence). J lost 9 bases, V lost 1 base, and 5 bases had no gene match. Written as DNA, the CDR3 is TGTGCCTGGAGTGCACTAGCGGCGGGTGAGCAGTTCTTC. Protein: CAWSALAAGEQFF. The entire variable domain, with the rest obtained from reference TRBV30 and TRBJ2-1, is as follows: SQTIHQWPATLVQPVGSPLSLECTVEGTSNPNLYWYRQAAGRGLQLLFYSVGIGQISSEVPQNLSASRPQDRQFILSSKKLLLSDSGFYLCAWSALAAGEQFFGPGTRLTVL.